This T cell receptor beta chain was documented in a study of cytomegalovirus exposure and HLA in healthy donors listed by TCRdb under 2017. About the study as a whole: The 666 repertoires of the first cohort and the 110 or so validation repertoires were produced on the same platform, according to a later analysis. To predict cytomegalovirus infection status, the study brought together high-throughput TCR immunosequencing, statistical association of individual TCRs with disease status, and machine learning. Besides the first cohort of 550 to 750 subjects, a separate validation cohort made up of some 110 different subjects was used. The aim of the study was to test whether cataloging public T cell receptors could identify signatures of past pathogen exposure.

The research as a whole found: Of the cluster scores, approximately 94% were above 0 in a later analysis, which found that TCRs clustered in the first cohort also tended to co-occur in the 95 to 150 validation repertoires. The study listed 150 to 200 TCR beta chains as associated with cytomegalovirus. In vitro tests confirmed that a few of the cytomegalovirus-associated TCR beta chains recognize cytomegalovirus antigens. The authors suggested that the approach could potentially be extended to other disease states and immunological phenotypes. Cytomegalovirus status was reported to be diagnosed by the classifier with high specificity and sensitivity in both the original and validation cohorts. Most TCR sequences were seen in very few donors, while some public TCRs were found in many individuals. All 120 or so repertoires were used to score co-occurrence in the validation cohort in a later analysis, because that analysis had no HLA typing for the cohort.

This clone has a handful of counts. What this receptor recognizes is not known. No much larger clone exists at a distance of one base, and base qualities are not known. Library construction relied on the immunoSEQ multiplex PCR assay. Concerning the study's data processing: A statistical classification framework was built to diagnose cytomegalovirus status from the catalog of TCR beta chain sequences. This immuneACCESS table, as held by TCRdb, lists in-frame sequences with V and J called but not all clones. Of the missing ones, under half trace to an unresolved V gene in checked studies; the others have no known cause. That table supplies the V and J calls and clone size; D and trimming were determined from the DNA. This sample gives around 130,000 clones in total; roughly 86% of them show up just once. Together, the top ten hold 1.4% of the sample. Per the germline V gene (reference sequence), SEHNR is the CDR1 and FQNEAQ is the CDR2. Taken from cysteine to phenylalanine, the CDR3 has 16 residues. The read is trimmed to its CDR3 DNA, 48 bases read in frame from base 1. V loses 3 bases at its end and J loses 8 bases; junction bases beyond the gene matches: 15.

The donors belonged to the validation cohort of around 130 subjects, which was separate from the roughly 700-subject first cohort. Sequenced sample: PBMCs. This TCR was recovered from a man aged 30 to 45 in good health and CMV-seronegative. The rearrangement combines TRBV7-9 with TRBJ1-2, with TRBD1 identical over 7 junction bases. The CDR3 has the sequence CASSFVFQGGNEGYTF. The sequenced DNA: TGTGCCAGCAGCTTTGTTTTCCAGGGGGGCAATGAAGGCTACACCTTC.